This T cell receptor (beta chain) was recovered during a study of read filtering for tumor transcriptome and immune sequencing. Whole-study results and caveats: About 81.9% of IR-seq clonotypes had a single read, yet these held approximately 3.7% of reads. This fraction held mixed bone marrow immune cells after CD138-negative sorting.

Looked up from germline, CDR1 is MNHEY and CDR2 is SMNVEV (reference sequence). The ends were cut back, 4 bases at V and 5 bases at J, with 17 bases in the middle. The CDR3 extends over 15 amino acids. This clonotype was seen repeatedly, ten times or more. Antigen unknown. This library used approximately 0.4 ug RNA and molecular barcoded adaptors spanning alpha/delta and beta/gamma chains. TCRdb fed the reads into MiXCR, producing one record per CDR3 protein. The data contain over 50,000 distinct CDR3 sequences, around 13% of them seen just once; the ten biggest clones take up 45% to 50%. Sequencing was performed on a population of CD138-negative cells sorted from bone marrow. The chain carries TRBV27 and TRBJ1-2; D may be TRBD1 (5 bases). The receptor comes from a donor aged 40 or older with multiple myeloma. The CDR3 sequence: CASSSPGRDAYGYTF. The CDR3 DNA reads as TGTGCCAGCAGTTCGCCCGGCAGGGACGCTTATGGCTACACCTTC.